The 23 T cell receptor beta chains presented below share a single source sample, sequenced in a study of cytomegalovirus exposure and HLA in healthy donors. It was with 60 Vbeta and 13 Jbeta primers that the PCR ran. Assay used: immunoSEQ multiplex PCR; TCRdb lists only in-frame clones, some missing. Here the sample spans some 110,000 clones, roughly two thirds being singletons. The sequenced material came from PBMCs. These receptors all stem from a female donor in good health and CMV-seronegative.

V is TRBV30 and J is TRBJ1-5; D is perhaps TRBD1 (5 bases). Deletions cut 4 bases from V and 10 bases from J, with 11 bases between. The germline CDR1 and CDR2 sequences are GTSNPN and SVGIG (reference sequence). The CDR3 is 11 residues long. The CDR3 coding sequence is TGTGCCTGGAATTCGGGGGGTCCCCAGCATTTT. Encoded protein: CAWNSGGPQHF.

The chain recombines TRBV11-2 with TRBJ2-7, with D uncertain. This CDR3 region has 14 residues. V shed 0 bases and J shed 2 bases, with 8 bases lying between them. Germline CDR1 reads SGHAT; CDR2 reads FQNNGV. Here the CDR3 DNA reads TGTGCCAGCAGCTTAGATGGCGAGGCCTACGAGCAGTACTTC. It codes for CASSLDGEAYEQYF. The entire variable domain, with the rest obtained from reference TRBV11-2 and TRBJ2-7, is as follows: EAGVAQSPRYKIIEKRQSVAFWCNPISGHATLYWYQQILGQGPKLLIQFQNNGVVDDSQLPKDRFSAERLKGVDSTLKIQPAKLEDSAVYLCASSLDGEAYEQYFGPGTRLTVT.

The chain has TRBV29-1 and TRBJ1-1; 8 bases agree with TRBD1. J was trimmed by 1 base and V by 6 bases; bases with no gene match: 4. This CDR3 comprises 13 residues. Per the germline V gene, CDR1 is SQVTM and CDR2 is ANQGSEA. The CDR3 spells CSVPGTGNTEAFF. The CDR3 coding sequence is TGCAGCGTCCCCGGGACAGGGAACACTGAAGCTTTCTTT.

V gene TRBV9 combines with J gene TRBJ1-4; the D gene is possibly TRBD1 (5 bases). From germline, CDR1 is SGDLS and CDR2 YYNGEE. The length of the CDR3 is 14 residues. Trimming left V 0 bases short and J 7 bases short, with 10 bases between. The CDR3 loop is CASSVATGSEKLFF. CDR3 DNA: TGTGCCAGCAGCGTAGCTACAGGTAGTGAAAAACTGTTTTTT.

V and J are TRBV7-2 and TRBJ1-3; no clear D. Germline V CDR1 and CDR2: SGHTA, FQGNSA. The CDR3 has 18 residues. V was pared by 1 base and J by 2 bases, with 18 bases between. This CDR3 is CASSLDAGLLSTGNTIYF. The CDR3, as DNA: TGTGCCAGCAGCTTAGATGCGGGCCTCCTTTCAACTGGAAACACCATATATTTT.

The chain employs TRBV5-1 and TRBJ1-2; no reliable D call. V was cut by 4 bases and J by 7 bases, with 14 bases left in between. Per the germline V gene, CDR1 is SGHRS and CDR2 is YFSETQ. This CDR3 comprises 13 residues. The CDR3 nucleotides are TGCGCCAGCAGCCCGAGGACGGGAGGTGGCTACACCTTC. Translating gives CASSPRTGGGYTF.

The chain joins TRBV30 to TRBJ2-7; 9 bases match TRBD1. Germline CDR1 and CDR2: GTSNPN and SVGIG (reference sequence). V lost 4 bases to trimming and J lost 2 bases; unmatched junction nucleotides: 12. This CDR3 spans 16 amino acids. The CDR3 sequence: CAWNLPPGTGPYEQYF. The CDR3 DNA sequence: TGTGCCTGGAACTTACCCCCGGGGACAGGGCCCTACGAGCAGTACTTC.

Many counts were recorded for this clone. The CDR3 here is CASSLGARTGELFF. The CDR3 DNA reads TGTGCCAGCAGCTTGGGGGCCCGGACCGGGGAGCTGTTTTTT. The chain couples TRBV5-5 to TRBJ2-2; D unclear. V dropped 0 bases and J dropped 5 bases, with 8 bases sitting between them. CDR3 length equals 14 residues. The germline CDR1 and CDR2 sequences are SGHKS and YYEKEE (reference sequence).

This chain connects TRBV20-1 to TRBJ1-2; D is perhaps TRBD1 (5 bases). Germline-derived CDR1 and CDR2 are DFQATT and SNEGSKA (reference sequence). The ends were cut back, 6 bases at V and 7 bases at J, with 9 bases in the middle. The CDR3 runs to 10 residues. CDR3: CSALGGGYTF. As DNA, the CDR3 is TGCAGTGCCCTCGGGGGTGGCTACACCTTC.

This clone was seen only once. The chain joins TRBV5-1 to TRBJ2-5; the match to TRBD1 covers 7 bases. The junction had 5 bases not matched to a gene; V was cut back by 1 base and J by 2 bases. Germline CDR1 and CDR2: SGHRS and YFSETQ. The CDR3 extends over 15 amino acids. The CDR3 nucleotides are TGCGCCAGCAGCTTGTTCGGGACAGAGCAAGAGACCCAGTACTTC. This sequence encodes CASSLFGTEQETQYF.

This chain uses TRBV2 with TRBJ2-1, with 9 bases lining up with TRBD2. The CDR3 sequence is 16 residues long. CDR1 and CDR2 (germline): SNHLY, FYNNEI. The junction had 5 bases not matched to a gene; V was cut back by 3 bases and J by 2 bases. Here the CDR3 DNA reads TGTGCCAGCAGTGAGGTACTAGCGGGTACCTACAATGAGCAGTTCTTC. This sequence encodes CASSEVLAGTYNEQFF.

This clone was seen a few times. The V and J genes are TRBV18 and TRBJ1-3; 8 bases align to TRBD1. Germline trimming cut 3 bases from V and 2 bases from J; bases unmatched to any gene: 0. CDR1 KGHSH and CDR2 LQKENI come from the germline V gene. The CDR3 extends over 14 amino acids. The DNA of the CDR3 is TGTGCCAGCTCACCGACAGGGGCTGGAAACACCATATATTTT. The encoded protein is CASSPTGAGNTIYF. Using reference TRBV18 and TRBJ1-3 for the parts outside the CDR3, the full variable domain is NAGVMQNPRHLVRRRGQEARLRCSPMKGHSHVYWYRQLPEEGLKFMVYLQKENIIDESGMPKERFSAEFPKEGPSILRIQQVVRGDSAAYFCASSPTGAGNTIYFGEGSWLTVV.

The chain is built from TRBV5-4 and TRBJ2-3; TRBD2 might be the D (7 bases). The CDR3 length is 15 residues. V dropped 4 bases and J dropped 2 bases, with 14 bases sitting between them. In germline, CDR1 is SGHNT, CDR2 YYREEE (reference sequence). The CDR3 region has the DNA TGTGCCAGCAGCCCACAGGGACTAAACACAGATACGCAGTATTTT. Translation: CASSPQGLNTDTQYF.

This chain joins TRBV5-4 and TRBJ2-7; 8 bases agree with TRBD2. Germline assignment: CDR1 SGHNT and CDR2 YYREEE (reference sequence). J gave up 0 bases and V 0 bases, and 8 bases lay outside the gene matches. There are 17 residues in the CDR3. In nucleotides, the CDR3 is TGTGCCAGCAGCTTGGGGTTAGCGGGAAACAGCTCCTACGAGCAGTACTTC. Its translation is CASSLGLAGNSSYEQYF.

V is TRBV7-9 and J is TRBJ1-1, with TRBD1 as a possible D gene (6 bases). There are 17 residues in the CDR3. V lost 5 bases, J lost 0 bases, and 19 bases lay in between. CDR1 SEHNR and CDR2 FQNEAQ come from the germline V gene (reference sequence). The CDR3 coding sequence is TGTGCCAGCAGCCCGCCTCGACAGGCCGACATGAACACTGAAGCTTTCTTT. This gives the protein CASSPPRQADMNTEAFF.

The rearrangement uses TRBV5-1 and TRBJ2-7; the match to TRBD2 covers 10 bases. The germline gives CDR1 SGHRS, CDR2 YFSETQ. The CDR3 length is 16 residues. V trimming: 4 bases; J trimming: 6 bases; junction bases outside the gene matches: 13. The CDR3 reads CASSAGLAGARREQYF. The CDR3 DNA reads TGCGCCAGCAGCGCGGGGCTAGCGGGAGCGCGGCGCGAGCAGTACTTC.

The genes are TRBV30 and TRBJ2-5; 7 bases line up with TRBD2. The V gene end was trimmed by 2 bases and the J gene end by 5 bases; junction bases not matched to a gene: 5. The CDR3 covers 13 residues. The germline V gene encodes CDR1 GTSNPN and CDR2 SVGIG (reference sequence). In nucleotides, the CDR3 is TGTGCCTGGAGTAACGGGGGAGGGGAGACCCAGTACTTC. Protein product: CAWSNGGGETQYF. The entire variable domain, with the rest obtained from reference TRBV30 and TRBJ2-5, is as follows: SQTIHQWPATLVQPVGSPLSLECTVEGTSNPNLYWYRQAAGRGLQLLFYSVGIGQISSEVPQNLSASRPQDRQFILSSKKLLLSDSGFYLCAWSNGGGETQYFGPGTRLLVL.

The rearrangement joins TRBV7-2 to TRBJ2-7; tentatively, D is TRBD1 (6 bases). Germline-derived CDR1 and CDR2 are SGHTA and FQGNSA. V was pared by 2 bases and J by 3 bases, with 14 bases between. The CDR3 covers 15 residues. The CDR3 coding sequence is TGTGCCAGCAGCTTAAAAGGAACAGGGCACTACGAGCAGTACTTC. Translation gives CASSLKGTGHYEQYF.

The CDR3 nucleotides read TGTGCCAGCAGTTATTCGACAGGGGATTCCTATGGCTACACCTTC. It encodes CASSYSTGDSYGYTF. V gene TRBV6-5 combines with J gene TRBJ1-2, with TRBD1 identical over 8 bases. The CDR3 totals 15 residues. Germline loops: CDR1 MNHEY, CDR2 SVGAGI. After removal of 3 bases from V and 4 bases from J, the junction contained 7 bases not matched to a gene.

The CDR3 coding sequence is TGCGCCAGCAGCTTGGGGCAGGTTTATGAAGAAAAACTGTTTTTT. This translates into CASSLGQVYEEKLFF. V usage is TRBV5-1 and J usage is TRBJ1-4; no reliable D call. Germline V gives CDR1 SGHRS, CDR2 YFSETQ. The V end was cut by 0 bases, the J end by 8 bases, with 14 bases between. This CDR3 contains 15 residues.

The DNA of the CDR3 is TGTGCCAGCAGTCCGGGGACAGGCTACGAGCAGTACTTC. Its protein is CASSPGTGYEQYF. The chain carries TRBV27 and TRBJ2-7, with 8 positions matching TRBD1. Germline V gene sequence: CDR1 MNHEY, CDR2 SMNVEV (reference sequence). The CDR3 runs to 13 residues. The ends lost 5 bases at V and 3 bases at J; junction bases unmatched: 3.

This clone was picked up a small number of times. This chain connects TRBV7-8 to TRBJ2-2; 7 bases fit TRBD2. J lost 4 bases, V lost 5 bases, and 10 bases had no gene match. This CDR3 comprises 16 residues. Germline loops: CDR1 SGHVS, CDR2 FQNEAQ. CDR3 region: CASSPAGVAGTGELFF. CDR3 DNA sequence: TGTGCCAGCAGCCCGGCGGGGGTAGCGGGCACCGGGGAGCTGTTTTTT.

This clone was seen more than once but under ten times. The CDR3 protein is CASSKVRLGNSGYEQYF. The CDR3 DNA sequence: TGTGCCAGCAGCAAAGTAAGGTTAGGGAATAGCGGCTACGAGCAGTACTTC. The J gene is TRBJ2-7, the V gene TRBV21-1; the table assigns TRBD2, which was not confirmed against the DNA. TRBV21-1 is described as a pseudogene. CDR3 length equals 17 residues.